This T cell receptor beta chain came from a study of T cells after yellow fever vaccination. Findings and limits, study-wide: Re-detected after boosting: most primary clones, 96% of CD4 and 75% to 90% of CD8.

For this clonotype: Its antigen is not known.

Germline V lookup: CDR1 DFQATT, CDR2 SNEGSKA (reference sequence). V shed 7 bases and J shed 0 bases, with 14 bases lying between them. The CDR3 covers 14 residues. It was through 5'RACE template switching that TCR cDNA was made, with a universal primer site and UMIs added. In TCRdb, the 5' RACE reads were re-called with MiXCR into one record per CDR3 protein. The sample lists just under 600,000 distinct CDR3 sequences; about 13% were seen once. This receptor was obtained from a man aged 25-40 years who received the YFV17D yellow fever vaccine. The chain uses TRBV20-1 and TRBJ2-3; the D is unclear. Here the sequenced sample was PBMCs, taken on the day of the yellow fever booster vaccination. The CDR3 region is CSGVPGTSTDTQYF. The CDR3 coding sequence is TGCAGTGGGGTTCCGGGCACGAGCACAGATACGCAGTATTTT.